Listed here are 31 T cell receptor beta chains from one sample, sequenced in a study of identical twins. One entry per CDR3 protein, called by TCRdb with MiXCR from the 5' RACE reads. The sample holds some 1,700,000 distinct CDR3 sequences; about 32% are singletons and the top ten take about 0.25%. Sequenced material: cord blood. Every receptor here comes from a newborn girl in good health.

This clonotype occurred many times. V is TRBV4-2 and J is TRBJ1-2; tentative D call: TRBD1 (5 bases). The germline V gene encodes CDR1 LGHNA and CDR2 YNFKEQ. The CDR3 has 15 amino acids. V was trimmed by 0 bases and J by 1 base, leaving 9 bases between them. CDR3 residues: CASSQEVGGNYGYTF. The CDR3 DNA sequence: TGTGCCAGCAGCCAAGAAGTCGGGGGTAACTATGGCTACACCTTC.

Only a few counts were recorded for this clonotype. The J gene is TRBJ2-1, the V gene TRBV20-1, with 9 bases that match TRBD2. This CDR3 is built from 16 residues. The trim removed 0 bases at V and 2 bases at J, leaving 5 bases unmatched. Germline CDR1 and CDR2: DFQATT and SNEGSKA (reference sequence). The CDR3 DNA reads as TGCAGTGCTAGAGATCCGCGGGGGGGCCCCTACAATGAGCAGTTCTTC. Protein: CSARDPRGGPYNEQFF.

This chain uses TRBV5-1 with TRBJ2-5, with D possibly being TRBD1 or TRBD2 (6 bases each). V was trimmed by 2 bases and J by 1 base, leaving 9 bases between them. The CDR3 is 14 amino acids. Germline assignment: CDR1 SGHRS and CDR2 YFSETQ. The CDR3 DNA reads as TGCGCCAGCAGCTTACAGGGACTCCAAGAGACCCAGTACTTC. Its protein is CASSLQGLQETQYF.

This chain connects TRBV20-1 to TRBJ2-1; 7 nucleotides align to TRBD2. V lost 0 bases to trimming and J lost 5 bases; unmatched junction nucleotides: 7. This CDR3 contains 15 residues. Germline lookup yields CDR1 DFQATT and CDR2 SNEGSKA (reference sequence). The CDR3 DNA reads TGCAGTGCTAGAGATGTAGTGGGAGGGAACAATGAGCAGTTCTTC. Its protein product is CSARDVVGGNNEQFF.

This clonotype was observed a few times. V and J are TRBV24-1 and TRBJ2-1; no reliable D call. Trimming took off 5 bases at V and 8 bases at J, with 9 bases between the two ends. The CDR3 is 12 residues long. Germline V gives CDR1 KGHDR, CDR2 SFDVKD. The CDR3 spells CATSGLGYEQFF. Written as DNA, the CDR3 is TGTGCCACCAGTGGCCTTGGCTATGAGCAGTTCTTC.

The chain is built from TRBV12-3 or TRBV12-4 and TRBJ2-1, with a weak D call TRBD2 (6 bases). This CDR3 is 14 amino acids long. V lost 2 bases to trimming and J lost 6 bases, with 11 bases between them. CDR3: CASSLRGLLNEQFF. CDR3 in DNA: TGTGCCAGCAGTTTACGTGGACTACTCAATGAGCAGTTCTTC.

The J gene is TRBJ1-2, the V gene TRBV28; maybe TRBD1 (6 bases). V was clipped by 5 bases and J by 5 bases, with 15 bases between them. The CDR3 covers 14 residues. Germline V gene data show CDR1 as MDHEN and CDR2 as SYDVKM. CDR3 residues: CASSNEGVLYGYTF. CDR3 DNA: TGTGCCAGCAGTAATGAGGGGGTTTTATATGGCTACACCTTC.

This chain connects TRBV9 to TRBJ1-1; no clear D gene. Trimming pared 2 bases from V and 0 bases from J, leaving 8 bases between. CDR3 size: 14 residues. Germline CDR1 reads SGDLS; CDR2 reads YYNGEE. CDR3 nucleotides: TGTGCCAGCAGCGTTGCCGGTCTGAACACTGAAGCTTTCTTT. Protein sequence: CASSVAGLNTEAFF. The entire variable domain, with the rest obtained from reference TRBV9 and TRBJ1-1, is as follows: DSGVTQTPKHLITATGQRVTLRCSPRSGDLSVYWYQQSLDQGLQFLIQYYNGEERAKGNILERFSAQQFPDLHSELNLSSLELGDSALYFCASSVAGLNTEAFFGQGTRLTVV.

With regard to this clonotype: With a much larger clone just one base away, this may be a read error. This rearrangement joins TRBV12-3 or TRBV12-4 to TRBJ2-1; 7 nucleotides match TRBD1. Trimming at V came to 4 bases and at J to 15 bases, leaving 3 bases not matched to a gene. This CDR3 comprises 10 residues. The CDR3 protein is CASSSGTVFF. DNA for the CDR3: TGTGCCAGCAGTTCGGGGACAGTGTTCTTC.

The chain is built from TRBV7-2 and TRBJ2-4; weak D call: TRBD2 (6 bases). Gene TRBJ2-7 matches the end of the DNA better, so the J call may be wrong. The germline gives CDR1 SGHTA, CDR2 FQGNSA. The CDR3 has 16 amino acids. The DNA for the CDR3 is TGTGCCAGCAGCTTAGGAGGAGGGCAGCGCCATTACGAGCAGTACTTC. Protein sequence: CASSLGGGQRHYEQYF.

With regard to this clonotype: A single base separates this from a much larger clone, so it may be a read error. The rearrangement uses TRBV5-1 and TRBJ2-3; D is uncertain. Germline CDR1 SGHRS, CDR2 YFSETQ. There are 11 residues in the CDR3. The CDR3 DNA follows: TGCGCCAGCAGCTCGGCAGATGCGCAGTATTTT. This encodes CASSSADAQYF.

The chain has TRBV5-6 and TRBJ2-2; possibly TRBD1 or TRBD2 for D (5 bases each). Germline CDR1 reads SGHDT; CDR2 reads YYEEEE. V lost 3 bases to trimming and J lost 6 bases, with 21 bases between them. This CDR3 is 17 amino acids long. CDR3 residues: CASSSRPGTSEAGELFF. In nucleotides, the CDR3 is TGTGCCAGCAGCTCGCGTCCCGGGACCTCAGAGGCCGGGGAGCTGTTTTTT. The entire variable domain, with the rest obtained from reference TRBV5-6 and TRBJ2-2, is as follows: DAGVTQSPTHLIKTRGQQVTLRCSPKSGHDTVSWYQQALGQGPQFIFQYYEEEERQRGNFPDRFSGHQFPNYSSELNVNALLLGDSALYLCASSSRPGTSEAGELFFGEGSRLTVL.

The chain joins TRBV20-1 to TRBJ2-1; weak D call: TRBD2 (6 bases). V was cut by 8 bases and J by 5 bases, with 13 bases left in between. The CDR3 sequence is 12 residues long. Germline values: CDR1 DFQATT, CDR2 SNEGSKA (reference sequence). The CDR3 region has the DNA TGCAGTCCCGGAGGGCCTAACAATGAGCAGTTCTTC. Translation: CSPGGPNNEQFF.

This chain joins TRBV29-1 and TRBJ1-2, with unresolved D. Between the trimmed V and J ends, which lost 4 bases and 4 bases, there was a span of 13 bases. Germline CDR1 and CDR2: SQVTM and ANQGSEA. CDR3 length: 13 amino acids. DNA for the CDR3: TGCAGCGTTGTTGGGCCAACGGGCTATGGCTACACCTTC. Amino acids: CSVVGPTGYGYTF.

This clonotype was picked up a small number of times. The gene calls are TRBV5-1 and TRBJ2-7; 9 positions agree with TRBD2. V gave up 1 base and J gave up 7 bases; unmatched junction bases: 12. CDR1 is SGHRS and CDR2 is YFSETQ in the germline V gene. This CDR3 spans 16 amino acids. CDR3 DNA: TGCGCCAGCAGCTTGTACGGGACTAGCTTTTCGCGAGAGCAGTACTTC. The encoded protein is CASSLYGTSFSREQYF.

This sequence joins TRBV11-2 and TRBJ2-5, with D uncertain. V was clipped by 1 base and J by 5 bases, with 14 bases between them. This CDR3 has 15 amino acids. CDR1 is SGHAT and CDR2 is FQNNGV in the germline V gene. CDR3: CASSLVAVPAETQYF. The DNA for the CDR3 is TGTGCCAGCAGCTTAGTGGCCGTCCCTGCGGAGACCCAGTACTTC. The full variable domain, in which reference TRBV11-2 and TRBJ2-5 provide the parts outside the CDR3, is EAGVAQSPRYKIIEKRQSVAFWCNPISGHATLYWYQQILGQGPKLLIQFQNNGVVDDSQLPKDRFSAERLKGVDSTLKIQPAKLEDSAVYLCASSLVAVPAETQYFGPGTRLLVL.

This chain joins TRBV28 and TRBJ2-5; TRBD2 agrees at 14 bases. The J call is uncertain, as TRBJ2-7 better fits the DNA end. The germline V gene encodes CDR1 MDHEN and CDR2 SYDVKM. CDR3 length: 17 residues. DNA for the CDR3: TGTGCCAGCAGTCCGGGACTAGCGGGAGTGGCCTCGCTCGAGCAGTACTTC. Translation gives CASSPGLAGVASLEQYF.

The J gene is TRBJ2-1, the V gene TRBV20-1; 11 nucleotides agree with TRBD1. V was clipped by 5 bases and J by 7 bases; unmatched bases: 7. From germline, CDR1 is DFQATT and CDR2 SNEGSKA (reference sequence). The CDR3 extends over 14 amino acids. The CDR3 DNA reads as TGCAGTGCTGGACAGGGGGCAAGTGGTAATGAGCAGTTCTTC. Encoded protein: CSAGQGASGNEQFF.

Comments on this clonotype: One end of the junction fails to match germline, which may point to a read error. V and J are TRBV3-1 and TRBJ2-7, with 14 bases that match TRBD2. The J call may be faulty, since TRBJ2-5 better matches the DNA end. Germline loops: CDR1 LGHDT, CDR2 YNNKEL (reference sequence). The CDR3 has 20 amino acids. CDR3 DNA: TGTGCCAGCAGCCAAGAAAGGATTTGGACTAGCGGGGGGCACCAAGGGACCCAGTACTTC. Its protein product is CASSQERIWTSGGHQGTQYF.

The rearrangement uses TRBV27 and TRBJ2-7; D remains ambiguous. The ends were cut back, 5 bases at V and 7 bases at J, with 27 bases in the middle. Germline CDR1 MNHEY, CDR2 SMNVEV (reference sequence). This CDR3 is 17 amino acids long. CDR3 nucleotide sequence: TGTGCCAGCAGTCCAACACGTACGGCCGCAACCTACAATGAGCAGTACTTC. Its translation: CASSPTRTAATYNEQYF.

The chain uses TRBV12-3 or TRBV12-4 and TRBJ2-1, with 8 bases fitting TRBD1. This CDR3 spans 15 amino acids. The junction had 9 bases not matched to a gene; V was cut back by 3 bases and J by 8 bases. The CDR3 DNA is TGTGCCAGCAGTTTGAGCCAGGGGGCGATAGATGAGCAGTTCTTC. Translating gives CASSLSQGAIDEQFF.

In this sample, this clonotype turned up many times. The chain uses TRBV4-2 and TRBJ2-7; D is unresolved. Germline V gene sequence: CDR1 LGHNA, CDR2 YNFKEQ. The CDR3 is 13 amino acids. The V and J ends lost 0 bases and 3 bases respectively, with 6 bases between them. CDR3 nucleotides: TGTGCCAGCAGCCAAGACGACCACTACGAGCAGTACTTC. Translating it yields CASSQDDHYEQYF.

The J gene is TRBJ1-2, the V gene TRBV28; maybe TRBD1 (5 bases). The CDR3 totals 14 residues. V was pared by 5 bases and J by 4 bases, with 14 bases between. The germline V gene encodes CDR1 MDHEN and CDR2 SYDVKM. CDR3 DNA sequence: TGTGCCAGCAGTCGCCGGGACCGTCTCTATGGCTACACCTTC. Residues: CASSRRDRLYGYTF.

Only a few counts were recorded for this clonotype. The V and J genes are TRBV12-5 and TRBJ1-5; 8 bases are shared with TRBD1. CDR1 LGHNT and CDR2 FRNRAP come from the germline V gene. The CDR3 is 13 amino acids. The V and J ends lost 1 base and 7 bases, in that order; junction bases with no gene match: 0. The CDR3 loop is CASGLDRGQPQHF. The CDR3 DNA is TGTGCTAGTGGTTTGGACAGGGGGCAGCCCCAGCATTTT.

This clonotype was seen a few times. The chain links TRBV2 to TRBJ1-5; weak D call: TRBD1 (5 bases). V was shortened by 3 bases and J by 5 bases, with 8 bases between the two germline ends. The germline V gene encodes CDR1 SNHLY and CDR2 FYNNEI. CDR3 length: 13 amino acids. As DNA, the CDR3 is TGTGCCAGCAGTGAGGGGCAAGATCAGCCCCAGCATTTT. Protein sequence: CASSEGQDQPQHF. The variable domain in full, completed from reference TRBV2 and TRBJ1-5, reads EPEVTQTPSHQVTQMGQEVILRCVPISNHLYFYWYRQILGQKVEFLVSFYNNEISEKSEIFDDQFSVERPDGSNFTLKIRSTKLEDSAMYFCASSEGQDQPQHFGDGTRLSIL.

J is TRBJ2-5 and V is TRBV7-8; a possible D gene is TRBD2 (5 bases). Trimming took off 0 bases at V and 1 base at J, with 9 bases between the two ends. The CDR3 spans 15 residues. The V gene's germline CDR1 is SGHVS and CDR2 FQNEAQ. The CDR3 DNA follows: TGTGCCAGCAGCTTAGCCCAAGCGGTCCAAGAGACCCAGTACTTC. It yields the protein CASSLAQAVQETQYF.

This clonotype has only a few counts. V usage is TRBV20-1 and J usage is TRBJ1-6, with D possibly being TRBD1 (5 bases). V was shortened by 6 bases and J by 2 bases, with 23 bases between the two germline ends. Germline lookup yields CDR1 DFQATT and CDR2 SNEGSKA (reference sequence). The CDR3 sequence is 18 residues long. CDR3 sequence reads: CSAVSVGARGTYNSPLHF. In DNA form, the CDR3 reads TGCAGTGCCGTTTCGGTAGGAGCTAGGGGCACCTATAATTCACCCCTCCACTTT.

The chain has TRBV3-1 and TRBJ2-1; D remains unclear. This CDR3 has 12 amino acids. Deletions cut 1 base from V and 12 bases from J, with 10 bases between. Germline V gene data show CDR1 as LGHDT and CDR2 as YNNKEL (reference sequence). CDR3 in amino acids: CASSQGLGLQFF. For the CDR3, the DNA is TGTGCCAGCAGCCAAGGGCTCGGGCTGCAGTTCTTC.

The chain couples TRBV20-1 to TRBJ2-1; 12 bases align to TRBD2. This CDR3 spans 19 amino acids. Germline CDR1 reads DFQATT; CDR2 reads SNEGSKA (reference sequence). J was trimmed by 0 bases and V by 1 base; bases with no gene match: 10. In nucleotides, the CDR3 is TGCAGTGCTAGAGTTGGCCTAGCGGGGGGGGTGAGCTCCTACAATGAGCAGTTCTTC. Its translation: CSARVGLAGGVSSYNEQFF.

This clonotype has just a few counts. This chain links TRBV5-1 with TRBJ2-5; D is possibly TRBD2 (6 bases). Germline values: CDR1 SGHRS, CDR2 YFSETQ. This CDR3 comprises 14 residues. The V end lost 1 base, the J end lost 3 bases, and 10 bases lay between the germline ends. The CDR3 DNA reads as TGCGCCAGCAGCTTGTCTAGCGTAAAAGAGACCCAGTACTTC. Protein sequence: CASSLSSVKETQYF.

This clonotype was observed a handful of times. The V call is TRBV27, the J call TRBJ1-5; the D is unclear. The CDR3 contains 14 residues. Trimming removed 5 bases at V and 0 bases at J, with 8 bases between. Germline loops: CDR1 MNHEY, CDR2 SMNVEV (reference sequence). CDR3 protein: CASSAGFSNQPQHF. CDR3 DNA: TGTGCCAGCAGTGCGGGATTTAGCAATCAGCCCCAGCATTTT.